This T cell receptor (beta chain) was captured in a study of blood T cell repertoires in COVID-19. In the study overall: Collection of acute and convalescent COVID-19 samples took place in the United States, Italy and Spain. In each case, the material was cDNA or gDNA derived from T cells, B-cell-depleted T cells, or PBMCs.

Original data processing: Reference gene primer amplification yielded estimated nucleated cell counts. The table came from immunoSEQ multiplex PCR; TCRdb's copy has only in-frame clones and leaves some out. D and trimming were read from the DNA, whereas the V and J calls and clone size are those reported in that table. The sample shows about 38,000 clones, roughly 84% of them seen only once. The ends lost 3 bases at V and 2 bases at J; junction bases unmatched: 3. This CDR3 region has 15 residues. The germline CDR1 and CDR2 sequences are MNHNS and SASEGT. The chain is built from TRBV6-1 and TRBJ1-4; 7 nucleotides align to TRBD1. Sample: peripheral blood. This receptor was identified in a man in his sixties with COVID-19, enrolled during active disease. CDR3 DNA sequence: TGTGCCAGCAGTGACACAGGGGTGACTAATGAAAAACTGTTTTTT. It yields the protein CASSDTGVTNEKLFF.